This T cell receptor beta chain originates from a study of blood T cell repertoires in COVID-19. Study information: The cDNA or gDNA used as material had been derived from T cells, B-cell-depleted T cells, or PBMCs.

Method: immunoSEQ multiplex PCR; TCRdb's copy keeps in-frame clones and lacks some. The top ten clones hold more than 5% of a sample with hundreds of thousands of clones, approximately 90% of them seen once. This CDR3 has 15 residues. V trimming: 2 bases; J trimming: 7 bases; junction bases outside the gene matches: 4. The germline CDR1 and CDR2 sequences are SGHVS and FQNEAQ. The chain couples TRBV7-8 to TRBJ1-4; 10 positions agree with TRBD1. This receptor was obtained from a woman aged 30 to 39 with acute COVID-19. Sequencing used PBMCs or T cells enriched from blood (not recorded which). The CDR3 loop is CASSLKGQGSEKLFF. As DNA, the CDR3 is TGTGCCAGCAGCTTAAAGGGACAGGGGAGTGAAAAACTGTTTTTT.